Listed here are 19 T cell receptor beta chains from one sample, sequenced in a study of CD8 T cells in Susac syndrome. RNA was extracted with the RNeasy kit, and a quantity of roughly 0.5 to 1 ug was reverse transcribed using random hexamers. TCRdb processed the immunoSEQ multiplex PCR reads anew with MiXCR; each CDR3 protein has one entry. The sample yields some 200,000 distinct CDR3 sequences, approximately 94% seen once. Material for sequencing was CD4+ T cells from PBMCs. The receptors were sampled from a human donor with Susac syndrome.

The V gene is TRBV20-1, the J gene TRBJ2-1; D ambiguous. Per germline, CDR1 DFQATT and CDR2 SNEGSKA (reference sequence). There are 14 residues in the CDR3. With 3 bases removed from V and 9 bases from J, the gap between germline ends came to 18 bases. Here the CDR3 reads CSARAAGAHSEQFF. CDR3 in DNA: TGCAGTGCTAGGGCGGCCGGTGCGCACAGTGAGCAGTTCTTC.

CDR3 in DNA: TGTGCCAGCCGACAGGGCCCCTTTAATGAGCAGTTCTTC. Encoded protein: CASRQGPFNEQFF. J is TRBJ2-1 and V is TRBV6-2 or TRBV6-3, with 7 bases identical to TRBD1. The CDR3 covers 13 residues. V shed 8 bases, J shed 7 bases, and the junction held 8 bases outside the gene matches. From germline, CDR1 is MNHEY and CDR2 SVGEGT.

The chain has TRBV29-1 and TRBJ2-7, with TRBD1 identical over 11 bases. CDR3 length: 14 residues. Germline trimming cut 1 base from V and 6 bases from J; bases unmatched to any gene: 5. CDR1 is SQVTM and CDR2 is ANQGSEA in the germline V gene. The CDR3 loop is CSVEVGTGGLEQYF. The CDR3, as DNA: TGCAGCGTTGAAGTGGGGACAGGGGGGCTCGAGCAGTACTTC.

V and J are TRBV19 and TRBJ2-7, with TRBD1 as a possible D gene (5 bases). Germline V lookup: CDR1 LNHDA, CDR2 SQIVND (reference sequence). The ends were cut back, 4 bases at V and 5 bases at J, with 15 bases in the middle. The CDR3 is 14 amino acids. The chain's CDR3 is CASSNFREVDEQYF. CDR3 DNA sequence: TGTGCCAGTAGTAATTTCAGGGAAGTCGACGAGCAGTACTTC. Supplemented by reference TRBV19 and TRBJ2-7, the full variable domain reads DGGITQSPKYLFRKEGQNVTLSCEQNLNHDAMYWYRQDPGQGLRLIYYSQIVNDFQKGDIAEGYSVSREKKESFPLTVTSAQKNPTAFYLCASSNFREVDEQYFGPGTRLTVT.

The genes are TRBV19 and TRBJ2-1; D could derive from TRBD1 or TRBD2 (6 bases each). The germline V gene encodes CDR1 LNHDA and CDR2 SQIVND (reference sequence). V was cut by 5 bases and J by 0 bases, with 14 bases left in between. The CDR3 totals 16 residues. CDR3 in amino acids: CASSYRVGGSYNEQFF. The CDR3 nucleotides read TGTGCCAGTAGTTACAGGGTGGGGGGCTCCTACAATGAGCAGTTCTTC.

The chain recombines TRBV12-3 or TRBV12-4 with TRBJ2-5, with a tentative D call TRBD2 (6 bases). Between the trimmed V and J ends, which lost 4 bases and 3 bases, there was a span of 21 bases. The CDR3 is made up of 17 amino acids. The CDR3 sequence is CASSSGTWFGPEETQYF. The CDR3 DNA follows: TGTGCCAGCAGTTCCGGGACTTGGTTTGGGCCTGAAGAGACCCAGTACTTC.

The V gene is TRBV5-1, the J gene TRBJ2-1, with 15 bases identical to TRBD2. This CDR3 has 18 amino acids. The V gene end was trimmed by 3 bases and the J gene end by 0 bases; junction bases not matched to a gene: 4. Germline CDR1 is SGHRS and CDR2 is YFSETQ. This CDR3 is CASSYGLAGGSSYNEQFF. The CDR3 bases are TGCGCCAGCAGCTACGGACTAGCGGGGGGGAGCTCCTACAATGAGCAGTTCTTC.

The CDR3 nucleotides read TGTGCCAGCAGCCAAACCGGGATCCAAGAGACCCAGTACTTC. Amino acids: CASSQTGIQETQYF. This chain joins TRBV7-2 and TRBJ2-5; possible D gene TRBD2, 5 bases. V was cut by 5 bases and J by 1 base, with 11 bases left in between. Germline CDR1 and CDR2: SGHTA and FQGNSA. The CDR3 contains 14 residues.

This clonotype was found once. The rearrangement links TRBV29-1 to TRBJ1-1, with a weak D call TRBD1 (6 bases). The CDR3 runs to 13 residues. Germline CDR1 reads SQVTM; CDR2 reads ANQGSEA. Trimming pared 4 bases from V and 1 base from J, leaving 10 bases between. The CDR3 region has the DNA TGCAGCGTTGGCAGGGGCGGGAACACTGAAGCTTTCTTT. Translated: CSVGRGGNTEAFF.

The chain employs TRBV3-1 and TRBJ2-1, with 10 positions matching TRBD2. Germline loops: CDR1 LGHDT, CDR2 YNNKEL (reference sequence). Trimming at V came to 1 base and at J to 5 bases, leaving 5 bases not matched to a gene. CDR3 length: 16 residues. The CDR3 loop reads CASSQAASGGNNEQFF. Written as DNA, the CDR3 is TGTGCCAGCAGCCAAGCGGCTAGCGGGGGTAACAATGAGCAGTTCTTC.

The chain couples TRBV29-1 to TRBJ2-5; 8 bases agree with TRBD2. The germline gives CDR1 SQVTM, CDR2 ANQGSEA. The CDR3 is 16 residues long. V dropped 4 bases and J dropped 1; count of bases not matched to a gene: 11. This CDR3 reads CSVAPGQRGFQETQYF. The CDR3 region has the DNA TGCAGCGTTGCCCCGGGCCAGCGGGGGTTCCAAGAGACCCAGTACTTC.

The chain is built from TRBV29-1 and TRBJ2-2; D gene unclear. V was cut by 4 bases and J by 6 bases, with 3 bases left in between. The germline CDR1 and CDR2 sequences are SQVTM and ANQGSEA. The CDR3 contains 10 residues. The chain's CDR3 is CSVASGELFF. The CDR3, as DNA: TGCAGCGTTGCGTCCGGGGAGCTGTTTTTT.

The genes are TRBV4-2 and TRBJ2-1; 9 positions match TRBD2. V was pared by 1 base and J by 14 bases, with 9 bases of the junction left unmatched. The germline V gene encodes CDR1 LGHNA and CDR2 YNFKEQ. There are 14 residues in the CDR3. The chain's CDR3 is CASSQAGAGGLKFF. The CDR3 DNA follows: TGTGCCAGCAGCCAAGCTGGAGCGGGGGGCCTGAAGTTCTTC.

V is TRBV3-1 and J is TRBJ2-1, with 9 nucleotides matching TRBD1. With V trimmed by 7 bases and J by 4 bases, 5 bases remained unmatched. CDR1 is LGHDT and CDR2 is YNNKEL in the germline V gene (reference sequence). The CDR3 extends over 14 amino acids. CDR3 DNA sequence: TGTGCCAGCACCACAGGGGGCTTATACAATGAGCAGTTCTTC. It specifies CASTTGGLYNEQFF.

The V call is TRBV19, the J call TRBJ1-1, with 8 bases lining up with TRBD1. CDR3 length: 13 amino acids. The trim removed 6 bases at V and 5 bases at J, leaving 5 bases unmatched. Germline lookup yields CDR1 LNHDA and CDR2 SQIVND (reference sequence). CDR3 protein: CASSSGGGTEAFF. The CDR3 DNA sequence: TGTGCCAGTAGCTCAGGGGGCGGAACTGAAGCTTTCTTT.

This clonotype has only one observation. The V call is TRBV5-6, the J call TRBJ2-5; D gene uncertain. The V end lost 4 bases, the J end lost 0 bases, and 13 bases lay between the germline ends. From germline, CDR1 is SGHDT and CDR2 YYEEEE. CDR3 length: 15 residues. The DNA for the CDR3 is TGTGCCAGCAGCGCGACACAGCTATACCAAGAGACCCAGTACTTC. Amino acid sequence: CASSATQLYQETQYF. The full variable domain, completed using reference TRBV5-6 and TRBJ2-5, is DAGVTQSPTHLIKTRGQQVTLRCSPKSGHDTVSWYQQALGQGPQFIFQYYEEEERQRGNFPDRFSGHQFPNYSSELNVNALLLGDSALYLCASSATQLYQETQYFGPGTRLLVL.

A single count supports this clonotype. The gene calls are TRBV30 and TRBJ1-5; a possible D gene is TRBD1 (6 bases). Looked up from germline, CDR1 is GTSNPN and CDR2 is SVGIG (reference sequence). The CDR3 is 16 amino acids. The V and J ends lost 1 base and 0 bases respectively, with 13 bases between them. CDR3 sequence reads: CAWSDRGHPSNQPQHF. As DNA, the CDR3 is TGTGCCTGGAGTGATAGGGGACACCCTAGCAATCAGCCCCAGCATTTT.

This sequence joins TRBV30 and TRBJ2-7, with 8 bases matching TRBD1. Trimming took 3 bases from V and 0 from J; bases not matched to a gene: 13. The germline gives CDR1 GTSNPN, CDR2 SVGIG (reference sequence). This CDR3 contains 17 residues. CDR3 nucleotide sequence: TGTGCCTGGAGCAGGGGGCGCCCAAGTCTAATCTCCTACGAGCAGTACTTC. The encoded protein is CAWSRGRPSLISYEQYF.

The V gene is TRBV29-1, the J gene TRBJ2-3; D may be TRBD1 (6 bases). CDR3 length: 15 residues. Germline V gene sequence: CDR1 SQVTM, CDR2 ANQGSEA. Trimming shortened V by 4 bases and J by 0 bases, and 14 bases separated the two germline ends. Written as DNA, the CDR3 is TGCAGCGTTGTGGGGACACCAGTCAGCACAGATACGCAGTATTTT. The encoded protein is CSVVGTPVSTDTQYF.